This is a list of T cell receptor beta chains from one sample in a study of blood T cell repertoires in COVID-19. Repertoires were generated with immunoSEQ multiplex PCR, while TCRdb's copy carries only in-frame clones and drops some. Of about 480,000 clones in the sample, 70% to 90% were seen once. Sequencing used peripheral blood. These receptors were collected from a woman between 50 and 59 years old with COVID-19, enrolled during active disease. CDR3s include the opening cysteine and the closing phenylalanine or tryptophan. The order of the fields is clone size, D gene, V gene, J gene, CDR3 protein, CDR3 DNA. D genes are given only for firm matches. Not every row has a clone size; where given, it reads once, few, many or a size class.

>.|TRBD1|TRBV18|TRBJ1-1
CASSPTRTGVNTEAFF
TGTGCCAGCTCACCGACTCGGACAGGCGTTAACACTGAAGCTTTCTTT
>.|.|TRBV9|TRBJ2-1
CASSRGQLNNEQFF
TGTGCCAGCAGCCGCGGACAGCTAAACAATGAGCAGTTCTTC
>.|TRBD2|TRBV7-2|TRBJ2-2
CASSIWAGGRTTGELFF
TGTGCCAGCAGCATCTGGGCGGGGGGGCGGACCACCGGGGAGCTGTTTTTT
>.|TRBD1|TRBV5-5|TRBJ1-5
CASSLDRDGQPQHF
TGTGCCAGCAGCCTGGACAGGGATGGGCAGCCCCAGCATTTT
>.|TRBD2|TRBV11-1|TRBJ2-5
CASSSGLAGEETQYF
TGTGCCAGCAGCTCCGGACTAGCGGGGGAGGAGACCCAGTACTTC
>.|TRBD1|TRBV30|TRBJ1-2
CAWQPGQGWGYTF
TGTGCCTGGCAACCGGGACAGGGTTGGGGCTACACCTTC
>.|TRBD1|TRBV2|TRBJ1-2
CASSRQGSNYGYTF
TGTGCCAGCAGTAGACAGGGATCCAACTATGGCTACACCTTC
>.|TRBD2|TRBV11-2|TRBJ2-7
CASSLETSGGYEQYF
TGTGCCAGCAGCTTAGAGACTAGCGGGGGTTACGAGCAGTACTTC
>.|.|TRBV14|TRBJ1-1
CASSQDQGWRTEAFF
TGTGCCAGCAGCCAAGATCAGGGCTGGCGAACTGAAGCTTTCTTT
>.|.|TRBV14|TRBJ2-5
CASSQEGGMTGGETQYF
TGTGCCAGCAGCCAAGAGGGTGGAATGACAGGCGGGGAGACCCAGTACTTC
>.|TRBD1|TRBV30|TRBJ1-3
CAWSTGQASGNTIYF
TGTGCCTGGAGTACCGGACAGGCCTCTGGAAACACCATATATTTT
>.|.|TRBV29-1|TRBJ1-1
CSVGEGERSAFF
TGCAGCGTTGGGGAGGGGGAGAGGTCGGCTTTCTTT
>few|TRBD1|TRBV4-1|TRBJ1-2
CASSIWTGDYGYTF
TGCGCCAGCAGCATTTGGACAGGGGACTATGGCTACACCTTC
>.|TRBD2|TRBV27|TRBJ2-5
CASRARTSGVEETQYF
TGTGCCAGCAGGGCTCGGACTAGCGGGGTCGAGGAGACCCAGTACTTC
>.|.|TRBV11-3|TRBJ2-3
CASSRGGGRADTQYF
TGTGCCAGCAGCCGAGGGGGAGGGCGGGCAGATACGCAGTATTTT
>.|TRBD1|TRBV27|TRBJ1-5
CASSHGTGANQPQHF
TGTGCCAGCAGTCACGGGACAGGGGCCAATCAGCCCCAGCATTTT
>.|.|TRBV28|TRBJ1-2
CASSLNRAAEGYTF
TGTGCCAGCAGTTTAAACAGGGCCGCCGAGGGCTACACCTTC
>.|.|TRBV28|TRBJ1-5
CASSLSPPFQPQHF
TGTGCCAGCAGTTTATCCCCCCCGTTTCAGCCCCAGCATTTT
>.|TRBD2|TRBV6-5|TRBJ2-3
CASRPAGIPTDTQYF
TGTGCCAGCAGGCCAGCGGGGATTCCCACAGATACGCAGTATTTT
>.|.|TRBV7-9|TRBJ2-2
CASSQRGWGRTGELFF
TGTGCCAGCAGCCAGAGGGGCTGGGGGCGGACCGGGGAGCTGTTTTTT
>.|.|TRBV4-1|TRBJ2-7
CASSQDVARATPGEQYF
TGCGCCAGCAGCCAAGATGTGGCGAGGGCCACCCCCGGCGAGCAGTACTTC
>.|TRBD1|TRBV30|TRBJ1-2
CAWSVGQAYGYTF
TGTGCCTGGAGTGTAGGACAGGCCTATGGCTACACCTTC
>.|.|TRBV30|TRBJ2-7
CAWSVRDSGYEQYF
TGTGCCTGGAGTGTACGCGACAGTGGGTACGAGCAGTACTTC
>.|TRBD1|TRBV2|TRBJ2-7
CASSGKDRGYEQYF
TGTGCCAGCAGTGGAAAGGACAGGGGCTACGAGCAGTACTTC
>.|TRBD1|TRBV2|TRBJ2-1
CATGQGYNEQFF
TGTGCCACGGGACAGGGGTACAATGAGCAGTTCTTC
>.|.|TRBV7-9|TRBJ1-4
CASSPLGQTTNEKLFF
TGTGCCAGCAGCCCCCTGGGGCAGACAACTAATGAAAAACTGTTTTTT
>.|TRBD2|TRBV6-5|TRBJ2-7
CASSRGGPYEQYF
TGTGCCAGCAGCCGCGGGGGGCCCTACGAGCAGTACTTC
>.|TRBD1|TRBV12-3/TRBV12-4|TRBJ1-1
CASSHRDSDEAFF
TGTGCCAGCAGTCACCGGGACAGCGATGAAGCTTTCTTT
>.|.|TRBV18|TRBJ2-1
CASSPQGGKLVNEQFF
TGTGCCAGCTCACCTCAGGGGGGAAAGCTCGTCAATGAGCAGTTCTTC
>.|TRBD1|TRBV3-1/TRBV3-2|TRBJ1-2
CASSRRGQAMDGYTF
TGTGCCAGCAGCCGACGGGGACAGGCGATGGATGGCTACACCTTC
>.|TRBD1|TRBV13|TRBJ1-3
CASSSGTGGNTIYF
TGTGCCAGCAGCTCCGGGACAGGCGGAAACACCATATATTTT
>.|TRBD2|TRBV9|TRBJ2-7
CASSVEPAGDIYEQYF
TGTGCCAGCAGCGTAGAGCCAGCGGGGGACATTTACGAGCAGTACTTC
>.|TRBD2|TRBV10-3|TRBJ2-3
CAISVSGVTDTQYF
TGTGCCATCAGTGTTAGCGGGGTTACAGATACGCAGTATTTT
>.|TRBD1|TRBV5-1|TRBJ1-3
CASSEAGQVYGNTIYF
TGCGCCAGCAGCGAGGCGGGACAGGTATATGGAAACACCATATATTTT
>.|.|TRBV20-1|TRBJ1-1
CSAERETEAFF
TGCAGTGCTGAGAGGGAGACTGAAGCTTTCTTT
>.|.|TRBV30|TRBJ1-1
CAWSPRPRAFF
TGTGCCTGGAGTCCGCGGCCCAGAGCTTTCTTT
>.|.|TRBV12-3/TRBV12-4|TRBJ2-7
CASSLGGSYEQYF
TGTGCCAGCTCCCTGGGGGGTTCCTACGAGCAGTACTTC
>.|.|TRBV6-6|TRBJ1-1
CASVTQYTEAFF
TGTGCCAGCGTGACACAGTACACTGAAGCTTTCTTT
>.|.|TRBV4-1|TRBJ1-2
CASSQDDGEWGGYTF
TGCGCCAGCAGCCAAGATGACGGGGAATGGGGTGGCTACACCTTC
>.|.|TRBV27|TRBJ1-5
CASSPFRGDNQPQHF
TGTGCCAGCAGTCCCTTTCGGGGGGACAATCAGCCCCAGCATTTT
>.|.|TRBV11-3|TRBJ2-2
CASSSTGRETGELFF
TGTGCCAGCAGCTCCACAGGGCGGGAGACCGGGGAGCTGTTTTTT
>once|.|TRBV3-1/TRBV3-2|TRBJ2-7
CASSQELGGSEQYF
TGTGCCAGCAGCCAAGAGTTAGGAGGTTCCGAGCAGTACTTC
>.|.|TRBV19|TRBJ1-5
CATKGLAGYNQPQHF
TGTGCCACTAAAGGGTTAGCGGGCTACAATCAGCCCCAGCATTTT
>.|TRBD1|TRBV9|TRBJ2-7
CASSVDGQGVYEQYF
TGTGCCAGCAGCGTAGATGGACAGGGGGTCTACGAGCAGTACTTC
>.|TRBD1|TRBV19|TRBJ1-1
CASSIGGKGAVEAFF
TGTGCCAGTAGTATAGGGGGGAAGGGGGCGGTTGAAGCTTTCTTT
>once|.|TRBV5-4|TRBJ1-2
CASSSLTFGGLYGYTF
TGTGCCAGCAGCTCACTAACGTTCGGGGGACTCTATGGCTACACCTTC
>.|.|TRBV6-2/TRBV6-3|TRBJ1-4
CASSSLATNEKLFF
TGTGCCAGCAGTTCTCTTGCAACTAATGAAAAACTGTTTTTT
>.|.|TRBV18|TRBJ1-1
CASSLAAGEAFF
TGTGCCAGCTCACTGGCGGCGGGTGAAGCTTTCTTT
>.|.|TRBV30|TRBJ1-5
CAWSAGYSNQPQHF
TGTGCCTGGAGTGCCGGTTATAGCAATCAGCCCCAGCATTTT
>.|.|TRBV23-1|TRBJ1-5
CASSQHRQGSVNQPQHF
TGCGCCAGCAGTCAGCACCGCCAGGGGTCGGTCAATCAGCCCCAGCATTTT
>.|.|TRBV27|TRBJ1-2
CASSLGGSYGYTF
TGTGCCAGCAGTTTGGGGGGGTCCTATGGCTACACCTTC
>.|.|TRBV30|TRBJ1-5
CAWTLGGLNQPQHF
TGTGCCTGGACCCTAGGAGGACTCAATCAGCCCCAGCATTTT
>.|TRBD1|TRBV5-5|TRBJ2-7
CATGQQGPGEQYF
TGTGCCACCGGCCAACAGGGGCCAGGCGAGCAGTACTTC
>few|.|TRBV29-1|TRBJ1-2
CSVTSGIRSGYTF
TGCAGCGTTACGTCAGGGATTCGGAGTGGCTACACCTTC
>.|TRBD2|TRBV3-1/TRBV3-2|TRBJ2-1
CASSLSGEYNEQFF
TGTGCCAGCAGCCTTAGCGGGGAGTACAATGAGCAGTTCTTC
>.|.|TRBV6-5|TRBJ1-6
CASTGGRNSPLHF
TGTGCCAGCACCGGAGGTCGTAATTCACCCCTCCACTTT
>.|.|TRBV5-6|TRBJ1-2
CASSRDIQGYTF
TGTGCCAGCAGCAGGGACATCCAAGGCTACACCTTC